These 25 T cell receptor beta chains share one sample of origin, sequenced in a study of T cell responses to AZD1222 COVID-19 vaccine. Assay used: immunoSEQ multiplex PCR; TCRdb lists only in-frame clones, some missing. The table lists roughly 130,000 clones, about 93% of them singletons. The sequencing used peripheral blood, collected on day 0 of AZD1222 vaccination. The receptors come from an adult in good health.

This chain links TRBV4-2 with TRBJ1-3, with a weak D call TRBD1 (5 bases). V gave up 4 bases and J gave up 1 base, with 8 bases separating them. Germline V gene data show CDR1 as LGHNA and CDR2 as YNFKEQ. This CDR3 region has 14 residues. The CDR3 DNA follows: TGTGCCAGCAGCCTTGGGGGGTCTGGAAACACCATATATTTT. Encoded protein: CASSLGGSGNTIYF.

The chain employs TRBV27 and TRBJ2-7; no definite D call. The CDR3 extends over 15 amino acids. The V and J ends lost 3 bases and 0 bases respectively, with 12 bases between them. CDR1 and CDR2 (germline): MNHEY, SMNVEV (reference sequence). The CDR3 DNA sequence: TGTGCCAGCAGTTTTGCACGTCTAAGCTCCTACGAGCAGTACTTC. This sequence encodes CASSFARLSSYEQYF.

This clone was picked up a small number of times. This chain uses TRBV5-1 with TRBJ2-7; D not certain. From germline, CDR1 is SGHRS and CDR2 YFSETQ. The V gene lost 0 bases and the J gene lost 2 bases, with 12 bases spanning the gap. This CDR3 contains 15 residues. CDR3 coding DNA: TGCGCCAGCAGCTTGGCTGGCCCGGGCACCTACGAGCAGTACTTC. Translating it yields CASSLAGPGTYEQYF.

The chain employs TRBV27 and TRBJ1-5, with 7 bases fitting TRBD1. The CDR3 loop spans 19 amino acids. Germline V gene data show CDR1 as MNHEY and CDR2 as SMNVEV (reference sequence). The trim removed 1 base at V and 0 bases at J, leaving 12 bases unmatched. CDR3: CASSLYPPRQGPSNQPQHF. CDR3 nucleotides: TGTGCCAGCAGTTTATACCCCCCACGACAGGGCCCTAGCAATCAGCCCCAGCATTTT.

This chain links TRBV7-9 with TRBJ1-1; D perhaps matches TRBD1 (6 bases). Germline assignment: CDR1 SEHNR and CDR2 FQNEAQ (reference sequence). Trimming took off 0 bases at V and 7 bases at J, with 9 bases between the two ends. This CDR3 has 13 amino acids. The CDR3 protein is CASSLAPGDEAFF. Written as DNA, the CDR3 is TGTGCCAGCAGCTTAGCGCCAGGGGATGAAGCTTTCTTT.

This chain joins TRBV27 and TRBJ1-2; TRBD1 matches at 11 bases. The germline V gene encodes CDR1 MNHEY and CDR2 SMNVEV (reference sequence). V shed 7 bases and J 2 bases; nucleotides not matched to a gene: 9. The CDR3 length is 16 residues. The CDR3 nucleotides are TGTGCCAGCACTTCCCGCGGACAGGGGGCAAACTATGGCTACACCTTC. This codes for CASTSRGQGANYGYTF.

V gene TRBV5-1 combines with J gene TRBJ2-1; 9 positions agree with TRBD2. Losses at the gene ends were 3 bases for V and 2 bases for J; bases not matched to a gene: 0. This CDR3 is 14 amino acids long. Per the germline V gene, CDR1 is SGHRS and CDR2 is YFSETQ. The CDR3 loop is CASSSSGAYNEQFF. The CDR3 nucleotides are TGCGCCAGCAGCTCTAGCGGGGCCTACAATGAGCAGTTCTTC.

Of note for this clone: The sample has other DNA sequences that encode this CDR3 too. The gene calls are TRBV6-5 and TRBJ2-6; D is possibly TRBD2 (6 bases). V was shortened by 6 bases and J by 4 bases, with 13 bases between the two germline ends. This CDR3 spans 15 amino acids. Germline loops: CDR1 MNHEY, CDR2 SVGAGI. The CDR3 DNA reads as TGTGCCAGCAGCCGCGGGGTGGGGGGGGCCAACGTCCTGACTTTC. Protein sequence: CASSRGVGGANVLTF.

The rearrangement joins TRBV7-7 to TRBJ2-2; D unclear. Trimming stripped 0 bases from V and 0 bases from J, with 8 bases between. Germline-derived CDR1 and CDR2 are SSHAT and FNYEAQ (reference sequence). The CDR3 extends over 16 amino acids. The DNA for the CDR3 is TGTGCCAGCAGCTTAGCCCTCACAGCGAACACCGGGGAGCTGTTTTTT. Residues: CASSLALTANTGELFF.

This clone has more than one count but fewer than ten. V gene TRBV6-6 combines with J gene TRBJ2-7, with D possibly being TRBD1 or TRBD2 (5 bases each). Germline CDR1 and CDR2: MNHNY and SVGAGI (reference sequence). The ends were cut back, 4 bases at V and 1 base at J, with 11 bases in the middle. The CDR3 spans 14 residues. The CDR3 here is CASSSVGASYEQYF. DNA of the CDR3: TGTGCCAGCAGTTCGGTCGGGGCGTCCTACGAGCAGTACTTC.

The chain employs TRBV7-3 and TRBJ2-4; 12 nucleotides agree with TRBD2. J lost 11 bases, V lost 3 bases, and 8 bases had no gene match. CDR3 length: 15 amino acids. Germline V gives CDR1 SGHTA, CDR2 FQGTGA. CDR3 DNA: TGTGCCAGCAGCTTGGACGGGACTAGCGGGTCTTTTCAGTACTTC. As protein: CASSLDGTSGSFQYF.

This rearrangement joins TRBV10-1 to TRBJ2-3; D is unclear. V was cut by 5 bases and J by 0 bases, with 9 bases left in between. Germline CDR1 and CDR2: WNHNN and SYGVQD (reference sequence). The CDR3 extends over 14 amino acids. CDR3 residues: CASSKQRSTDTQYF. The CDR3, as DNA: TGCGCCAGCAGTAAACAGCGCAGCACAGATACGCAGTATTTT.

The chain employs TRBV6-5 and TRBJ1-3, with D unresolved. CDR1 and CDR2 (germline): MNHEY, SVGAGI. Trimming left V 0 bases short and J 4 bases short, with 13 bases between. The CDR3 length is 16 residues. CDR3: CASSYSAGTIGNTIYF. The CDR3 coding sequence is TGTGCCAGCAGTTACTCGGCGGGTACTATCGGAAACACCATATATTTT.

The sample holds one count of this clone. J is TRBJ2-7 and V is TRBV3-1 (or the pseudogene TRBV3-2), with D maybe TRBD1 (7 bases). The CDR3 spans 14 residues. Trimming shortened V by 1 base and J by 3 bases, and 10 bases separated the two germline ends. Germline V gene data show CDR1 as LGHDT and CDR2 as YNNKEL (reference sequence). CDR3 residues: CASSQAGGNYEQYF. Written as DNA, the CDR3 is TGTGCCAGCAGCCAAGCAGGGGGGAACTACGAGCAGTACTTC.

The CDR3 region is CASSRDGNSPLHF. CDR3 bases: TGTGCCAGTAGTAGGGACGGGAATTCACCCCTCCACTTT. This chain connects TRBV19 to TRBJ1-6; tentatively, D is TRBD1 (5 bases). The CDR3 has 13 amino acids. Germline CDR1 is LNHDA and CDR2 is SQIVND (reference sequence). Trimming took 4 bases from V and 7 from J, leaving 8 bases between them.

The genes are TRBV2 and TRBJ1-2; the D gene is possibly TRBD1 (5 bases). From germline, CDR1 is SNHLY and CDR2 FYNNEI. Deletions cut 6 bases from V and 6 bases from J, with 20 bases between. The CDR3 has 15 residues. CDR3 nucleotides: TGTGCCAGCAGCGCTACGGGGCTGAAAGGAGATGGCTACACCTTC. Residues: CASSATGLKGDGYTF.

This chain joins TRBV20-1 and TRBJ1-5, with D possibly being TRBD1 (5 bases). Germline CDR1 and CDR2: DFQATT and SNEGSKA (reference sequence). V was shortened by 3 bases and J by 0 bases, with 15 bases between the two germline ends. This CDR3 has 16 amino acids. The CDR3 nucleotides are TGCAGTGCTAGTACACAGGATCCATATAGCAATCAGCCCCAGCATTTT. Translating it yields CSASTQDPYSNQPQHF.

This chain uses TRBV28 with TRBJ1-4, with TRBD1 identical over 9 bases. V shed 5 bases and J 8 bases; nucleotides not matched to a gene: 15. The CDR3 runs to 17 residues. From germline, CDR1 is MDHEN and CDR2 SYDVKM. The chain's CDR3 is CASSTSGETGGDEKLFF. CDR3 nucleotide sequence: TGTGCCAGCAGTACTTCCGGGGAGACAGGGGGGGACGAAAAACTGTTTTTT.

This chain uses TRBV5-5 with TRBJ1-1; 7 nucleotides line up with TRBD1. This CDR3 spans 14 amino acids. Trimming at V came to 4 bases and at J to 1 base, leaving 4 bases not matched to a gene. Germline V gene lookup returns CDR1 SGHKS and CDR2 YYEKEE (reference sequence). The CDR3 spells CASSLDRRNTEAFF. The DNA of the CDR3 is TGTGCCAGCAGCCTGGACAGGCGGAACACTGAAGCTTTCTTT.

The J gene is TRBJ1-1, the V gene TRBV29-1, with D perhaps TRBD1 (5 bases). The length of the CDR3 is 13 residues. With 5 bases removed from V and 5 bases from J, the gap between germline ends came to 15 bases. The germline V gene has CDR1 SQVTM and CDR2 ANQGSEA. The CDR3 sequence: CSVYPRGNTEAFF. In DNA, the CDR3 is TGCAGCGTTTACCCTAGGGGCAATACTGAAGCTTTCTTT. Full variable domain (remainder filled in from reference TRBV29-1 and TRBJ1-1): SAVISQKPSRDICQRGTSLTIQCQVDSQVTMMFWYRQQPGQSLTLIATANQGSEATYESGFVIDKFPISRPNLTFSTLTVSNMSPEDSSIYLCSVYPRGNTEAFFGQGTRLTVV.

The V gene is TRBV6-5, the J gene TRBJ1-5, with 8 bases aligning to TRBD1. The CDR3 is 14 residues long. CDR1 is MNHEY and CDR2 is SVGAGI in the germline V gene. The V gene end was trimmed by 9 bases and the J gene end by 5 bases; junction bases not matched to a gene: 9. For the CDR3, the DNA is TGTGCCAGTTCCACCAGGGGGCTCGATCAGCCCCAGCATTTT. This gives the protein CASSTRGLDQPQHF.

J is TRBJ2-2 and V is TRBV4-2, with D possibly matching TRBD2 (5 bases). Deletions cut 2 bases from V and 1 base from J, with 17 bases between. The germline CDR1 and CDR2 sequences are LGHNA and YNFKEQ. The CDR3 covers 18 residues. CDR3 bases: TGTGCCAGCAGCCAATTCCTCAGCGGACGGGGGAACACCGGGGAGCTGTTTTTT. Protein: CASSQFLSGRGNTGELFF.

The J gene is TRBJ2-3, the V gene TRBV29-1; 11 bases fit TRBD1. The CDR3 is 15 residues long. The junction had 9 bases not matched to a gene; V was cut back by 6 bases and J by 4 bases. The germline V gene has CDR1 SQVTM and CDR2 ANQGSEA. DNA of the CDR3: TGCAGCGTGCCTGGGACAGGGGGTTCTTCAGATACGCAGTATTTT. Amino acids: CSVPGTGGSSDTQYF.

The chain uses TRBV6-6 and TRBJ1-1; D gene ambiguous. Trimming removed 6 bases at V and 5 bases at J, with 10 bases between. Germline-derived CDR1 and CDR2 are MNHNY and SVGAGI (reference sequence). The CDR3 runs 12 residues. The CDR3 bases are TGTGCCAGCAGGGGAGGAGGGACTGAAGCTTTCTTT. It codes for CASRGGGTEAFF.

The chain recombines TRBV4-1 with TRBJ2-2; 8 bases are a match to TRBD1. The CDR3 has 13 residues. The germline CDR1 and CDR2 sequences are MGHRA and YSYEKL. The junction had 0 bases not matched to a gene; V was cut back by 3 bases and J by 6 bases. The CDR3 reads CASSQTGAGELFF. The CDR3 DNA reads TGCGCCAGCAGCCAGACAGGGGCCGGGGAGCTGTTTTTT.